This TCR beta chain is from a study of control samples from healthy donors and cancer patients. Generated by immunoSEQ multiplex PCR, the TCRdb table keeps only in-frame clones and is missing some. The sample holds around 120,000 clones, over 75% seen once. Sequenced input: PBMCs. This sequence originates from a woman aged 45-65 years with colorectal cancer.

DNA of the CDR3: TGCAGTGCTAGTAAACACAAGAACACTGAAGCTTTCTTT. This codes for CSASKHKNTEAFF. The chain joins TRBV20-1 to TRBJ1-1, with D unresolved. The germline CDR1 and CDR2 sequences are DFQATT and SNEGSKA (reference sequence). V was clipped by 3 bases and J by 1 base, with 9 bases between them. The CDR3 loop spans 13 amino acids.